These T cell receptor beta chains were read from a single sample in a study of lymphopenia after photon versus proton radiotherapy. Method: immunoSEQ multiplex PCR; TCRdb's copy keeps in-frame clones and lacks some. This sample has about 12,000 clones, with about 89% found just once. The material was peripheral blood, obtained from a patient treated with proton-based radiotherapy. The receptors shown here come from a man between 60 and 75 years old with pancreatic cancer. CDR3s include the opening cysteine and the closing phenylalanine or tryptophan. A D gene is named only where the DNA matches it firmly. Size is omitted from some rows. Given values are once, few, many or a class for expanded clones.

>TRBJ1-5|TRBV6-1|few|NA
CASTMGGTGNQPQHF
TGTGCCAGCACGATGGGAGGGACTGGCAATCAGCCCCAGCATTTT
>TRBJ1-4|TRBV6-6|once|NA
CASSNEKLFF
TGTGCCAGCAGCAATGAAAAACTGTTTTTT
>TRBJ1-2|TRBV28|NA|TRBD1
CASSLNRGHGYTF
TGTGCCAGCAGTTTAAACAGGGGCCATGGCTACACCTTC
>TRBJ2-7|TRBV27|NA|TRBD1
CASSLSPRGSYEQYF
TGTGCCAGCAGTTTATCCCCCAGGGGGTCCTACGAGCAGTACTTC
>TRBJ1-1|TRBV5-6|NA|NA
CASSWTAVVSEAFF
TGTGCCAGCAGCTGGACGGCCGTGGTGTCAGAAGCTTTCTTT
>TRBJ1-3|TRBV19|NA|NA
CASSAGRVIGGNTIYF
TGTGCCAGTAGTGCGGGCAGGGTAATCGGCGGAAACACCATATATTTT
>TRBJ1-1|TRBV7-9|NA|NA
CASSLGGGGTEAFF
TGTGCCAGCAGCTTAGGCGGGGGGGGGACTGAAGCTTTCTTT
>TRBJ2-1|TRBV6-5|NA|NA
CASRAGARHEQFF
TGTGCCAGCAGAGCCGGGGCCAGACATGAGCAGTTCTTC
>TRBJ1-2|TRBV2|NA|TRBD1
CASGGQVMLSYGYTF
TGTGCCAGCGGGGGACAGGTAATGCTCTCCTATGGCTACACCTTC
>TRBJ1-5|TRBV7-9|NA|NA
CASSSGGLGQPQHF
TGTGCCAGCAGCTCGGGAGGATTGGGTCAGCCCCAGCATTTT
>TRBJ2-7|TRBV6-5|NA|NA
CASSSVLDSYEQYF
TGTGCCAGCAGTTCCGTCCTCGACTCCTACGAGCAGTACTTC
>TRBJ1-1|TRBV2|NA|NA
CASSEFTLKAPRENTEAFF
TGTGCCAGCAGTGAATTCACCCTAAAAGCTCCCCGAGAGAACACTGAAGCTTTCTTT
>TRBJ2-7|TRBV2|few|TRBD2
CASSELAATSYEQYF
TGTGCCAGCAGTGAACTAGCGGCAACTTCCTACGAGCAGTACTTC
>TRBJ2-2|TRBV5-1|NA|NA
CASSLVAGANTGELFF
TGCGCCAGCAGCTTGGTGGCCGGCGCGAACACCGGGGAGCTGTTTTTT
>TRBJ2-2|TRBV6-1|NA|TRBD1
CASRQGTATTGELFF
TGTGCCAGCAGACAAGGGACAGCCACCACCGGGGAGCTGTTTTTT
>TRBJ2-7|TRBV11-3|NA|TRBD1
CASSLRRTGREQYF
TGTGCCAGCAGCTTACGTCGGACAGGGCGAGAGCAGTACTTC
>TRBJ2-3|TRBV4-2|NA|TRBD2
CASSQAGAGGSTDTQYF
TGTGCCAGCAGCCAAGCTGGAGCGGGAGGTAGCACAGATACGCAGTATTTT
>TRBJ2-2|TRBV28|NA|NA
CASYPEGRNTGELFF
TGTGCCAGCTACCCAGAGGGTCGGAACACCGGGGAGCTGTTTTTT
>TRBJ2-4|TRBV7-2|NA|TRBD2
CASSSGLAGGGNIQYF
TGTGCCAGCAGCTCGGGACTAGCGGGAGGGGGGAACATTCAGTACTTC
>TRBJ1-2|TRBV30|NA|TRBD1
CAHRDRVRYGYTF
TGTGCCCACCGGGACAGAGTGCGCTATGGCTACACCTTC
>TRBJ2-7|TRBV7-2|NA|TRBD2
CASSLALAGLSYEQYF
TGTGCCAGCAGCTTAGCACTAGCGGGGCTCTCCTACGAGCAGTACTTC
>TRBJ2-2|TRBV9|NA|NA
CASSVASVVTGELFF
TGTGCCAGCAGCGTAGCTTCGGTAGTCACCGGGGAGCTGTTTTTT
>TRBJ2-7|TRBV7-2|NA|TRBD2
CASTRGGNSYEQYF
TGTGCCAGCACCCGGGGGGGGAACTCCTACGAGCAGTACTTC
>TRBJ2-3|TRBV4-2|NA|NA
CASSQVQGMSTDTQYF
TGTGCCAGCAGCCAAGTACAGGGTATGAGCACAGATACGCAGTATTTT
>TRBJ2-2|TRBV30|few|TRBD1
CAWSTGQGLTGELFF
TGTGCCTGGAGTACGGGACAGGGCCTCACCGGGGAGCTGTTTTTT
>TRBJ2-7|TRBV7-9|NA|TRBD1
CASSIAGTGGDEQYF
TGTGCCAGCAGCATAGCCGGGACAGGGGGCGACGAGCAGTACTTC
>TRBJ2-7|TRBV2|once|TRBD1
CASSEIRAGTGLAEQYF
TGTGCCAGCAGTGAAATTCGGGCCGGGACAGGGCTAGCGGAGCAGTACTTC
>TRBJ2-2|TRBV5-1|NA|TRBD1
CASSTGTGYTGELFF
TGCGCCAGCAGCACCGGGACAGGGTACACCGGGGAGCTGTTTTTT
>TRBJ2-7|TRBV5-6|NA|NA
CASSLARSRAEQYF
TGTGCCAGCAGCTTGGCCAGAAGCCGAGCCGAGCAGTACTTC
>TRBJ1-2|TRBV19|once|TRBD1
CASSIIGTDNYGYTF
TGTGCCAGTAGTATCATTGGGACAGACAACTATGGCTACACCTTC
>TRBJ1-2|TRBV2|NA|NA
CASLRGGVGYGYTF
TGTGCCAGCCTCCGAGGAGGGGTTGGCTATGGCTACACCTTC
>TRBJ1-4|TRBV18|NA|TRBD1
CASSPRTGGQGEKLFF
TGTGCCAGCTCACCCCGAACAGGGGGTCAGGGTGAAAAACTGTTTTTT
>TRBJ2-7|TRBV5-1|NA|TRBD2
CASSLWSGGTTYEQYF
TGCGCCAGCAGCCTATGGAGCGGGGGAACCACCTACGAGCAGTACTTC
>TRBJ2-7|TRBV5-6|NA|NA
CASSSVVPGAYEQYF
TGTGCCAGCAGCTCCGTGGTACCAGGGGCCTACGAGCAGTACTTC
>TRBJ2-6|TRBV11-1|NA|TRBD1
CASSLGTGASGANVLTF
TGTGCCAGCAGTTTGGGGACAGGGGCATCTGGGGCCAACGTCCTGACTTTC
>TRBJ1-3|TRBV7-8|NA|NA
CASSLYPPGGLGSGISGNTIYF
TGTGCCAGCAGCTTATATCCCCCCGGGGGTTTAGGGTCCGGAATCTCTGGAAACACCATATATTTT
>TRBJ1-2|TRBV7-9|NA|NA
CASSDTREGTNYGYTF
TGTGCCAGCAGCGATACGAGAGAAGGTACTAACTATGGCTACACCTTC
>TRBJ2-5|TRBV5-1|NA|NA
CASSLTADPTPKQLQYGTKETQYF
TGCGCCAGCAGTCTTACAGCAGACCCCACCCCCAAGCAGCTTCAATACGGGACCAAAGAGACCCAGTACTTC
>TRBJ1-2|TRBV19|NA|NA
CASSGHRGYTF
TGTGCCAGTAGTGGCCATCGGGGCTACACCTTC
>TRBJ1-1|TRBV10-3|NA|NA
CAIQRGGEGEAFF
TGTGCCATACAGCGGGGTGGGGAGGGTGAAGCTTTCTTT
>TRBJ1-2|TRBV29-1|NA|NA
CSVEDNRVYGYTF
TGCAGCGTTGAGGATAACAGGGTCTATGGCTACACCTTC
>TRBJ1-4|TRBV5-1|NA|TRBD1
CASSFQTGGNEKLFF
TGCGCCAGCAGCTTTCAGACAGGGGGTAATGAAAAACTGTTTTTT
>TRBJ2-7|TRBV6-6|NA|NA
CASRQDRSAREQYF
TGTGCCAGCAGGCAAGACAGGTCTGCTCGCGAGCAGTACTTC